A single sample is the source of the 6 T cell receptor beta chains below, sequenced in a study of spatial heterogeneity in lung cancer. No antigen is known for these receptors. Study outcomes and limitations: It was found that expanded intratumoral alpha and beta TCR counts tracked tumor mutation counts.

Each CDR3 protein is one row after TCRdb ran MiXCR on the 5' RACE reads. The sample lists about 100,000 distinct CDR3 sequences, about 4.6% occurring once. This sample's time point: sample taken at primary tumor resection. The specimen comprised lung tumor tissue, sampled at surgery. Source of these receptors: a male donor with early-stage non-small cell lung cancer.

This clonotype was seen many times. V usage is TRBV12-3 or TRBV12-4 and J usage is TRBJ2-7, with D unresolved. The V end lost 9 bases, the J end lost 3 bases, and 3 bases lay between the germline ends. The CDR3 totals 9 residues. The CDR3 here is CARDYEQYF. The CDR3 DNA reads as TGTGCCAGAGACTACGAGCAGTACTTC.

The chain links TRBV12-3 or TRBV12-4 to TRBJ2-5; tentatively, D is TRBD2 (5 bases). Trimming removed 2 bases from V and 5 bases from J, with 9 bases in between. CDR3 length: 13 residues. In DNA form, the CDR3 reads TGTGCCAGCAGTTTATCGCGGGTGGAGACCCAGTACTTC. Its translation is CASSLSRVETQYF.

This clonotype was picked up many times. The V call is TRBV27, the J call TRBJ2-7, with 12 bases that match TRBD2. Germline CDR1 and CDR2: MNHEY and SMNVEV (reference sequence). The ends lost 4 bases at V and 4 bases at J; junction bases unmatched: 5. The CDR3 contains 15 residues. The CDR3 DNA reads as TGTGCCAGCAGTTCAACTAGCGGGAGGAGGTACGAGCAGTACTTC. It translates to CASSSTSGRRYEQYF.

The sample holds a few counts of this clonotype. The chain combines TRBV20-1 with TRBJ1-4; maybe TRBD1 (6 bases). This CDR3 is built from 13 residues. Trimming removed 6 bases at V and 8 bases at J, with 16 bases between. The germline V gene has CDR1 DFQATT and CDR2 SNEGSKA (reference sequence). CDR3 loop: CSADGGLGEKLFF. The CDR3, as DNA: TGCAGTGCCGACGGGGGGCTCGGGGAAAAACTGTTTTTT.

Notes on this clonotype: A read error may explain this, as a much larger clone is one base away. The chain uses TRBV12-3 or TRBV12-4 and TRBJ1-1; D remains unclear. Trimming took 8 bases from V and 0 from J, leaving 16 bases between them. The CDR3 extends over 15 amino acids. The CDR3 DNA reads as TGTGCCAGCGGTCCAGTGAGTTTCATGAACACTGAAGCTTTCTTT. Its protein is CASGPVSFMNTEAFF.

This chain connects TRBV13 to TRBJ2-7; a weak D match, TRBD2 (5 bases). Germline V gene data show CDR1 as PRHDT and CDR2 as FYEKMQ (reference sequence). V lost 5 bases, J lost 4 bases, and 21 bases lay in between. The CDR3 runs 16 residues. The CDR3 nucleotides read TGTGCCAGCAGCCAGGTATCTCGGGAAGGTAGTTACGAGCAGTACTTC. Translated: CASSQVSREGSYEQYF.